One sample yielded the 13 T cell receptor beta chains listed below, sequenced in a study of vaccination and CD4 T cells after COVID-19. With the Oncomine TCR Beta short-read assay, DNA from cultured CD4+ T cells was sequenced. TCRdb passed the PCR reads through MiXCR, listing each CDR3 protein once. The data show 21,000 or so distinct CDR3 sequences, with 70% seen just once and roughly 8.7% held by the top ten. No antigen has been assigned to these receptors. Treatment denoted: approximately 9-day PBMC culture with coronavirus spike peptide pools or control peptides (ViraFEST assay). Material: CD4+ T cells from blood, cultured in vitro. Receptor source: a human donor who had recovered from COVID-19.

CDR3 loop: CASSPRFTANYGYTF. The CDR3 DNA reads as TGTGCCAGCAGCCCCAGATTTACAGCAAACTATGGCTACACCTTC. This chain links TRBV7-2 with TRBJ1-2; D gene unclear. Trimming took off 5 bases at V and 2 bases at J, with 15 bases between the two ends. Germline CDR1 is SGHTA and CDR2 is FQGNSA. This CDR3 has 15 amino acids.

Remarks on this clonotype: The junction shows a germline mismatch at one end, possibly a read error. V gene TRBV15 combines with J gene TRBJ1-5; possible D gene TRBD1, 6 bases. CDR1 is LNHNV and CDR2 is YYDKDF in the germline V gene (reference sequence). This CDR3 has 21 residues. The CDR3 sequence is CATSRDTGGGALQYSNQPQHF. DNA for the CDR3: TGTGCTACCAGCAGAGATACCGGGGGCGGAGCCTTACAATATAGCAATCAGCCCCAGCATTTT.

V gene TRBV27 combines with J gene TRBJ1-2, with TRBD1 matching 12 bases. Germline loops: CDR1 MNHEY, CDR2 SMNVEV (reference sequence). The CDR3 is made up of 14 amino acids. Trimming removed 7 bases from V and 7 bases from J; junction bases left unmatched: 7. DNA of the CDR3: TGTGCCAGCATGCTGGGACAGGGGGCGGGTGGCTACACCTTC. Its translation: CASMLGQGAGGYTF.

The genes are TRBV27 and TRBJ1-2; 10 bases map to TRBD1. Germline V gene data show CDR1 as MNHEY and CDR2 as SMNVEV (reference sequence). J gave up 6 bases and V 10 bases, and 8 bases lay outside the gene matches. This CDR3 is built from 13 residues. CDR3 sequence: CATSGQGPNGYTF. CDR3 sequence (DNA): TGTGCCACGTCGGGACAGGGGCCGAATGGCTACACCTTC.

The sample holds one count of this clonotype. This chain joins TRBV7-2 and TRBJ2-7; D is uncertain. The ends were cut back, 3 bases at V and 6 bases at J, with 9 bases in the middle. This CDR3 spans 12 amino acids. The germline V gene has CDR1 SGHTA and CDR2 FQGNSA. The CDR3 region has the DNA TGTGCCAGCAGCTTCGGGCCTCTCGAGCAGTACTTC. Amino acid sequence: CASSFGPLEQYF.

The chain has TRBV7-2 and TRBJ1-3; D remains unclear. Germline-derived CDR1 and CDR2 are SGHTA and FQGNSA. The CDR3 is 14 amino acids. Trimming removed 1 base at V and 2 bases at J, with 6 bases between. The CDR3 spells CASSLDWAGNTIYF. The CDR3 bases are TGTGCCAGCAGCTTAGACTGGGCTGGAAACACCATATATTTT.

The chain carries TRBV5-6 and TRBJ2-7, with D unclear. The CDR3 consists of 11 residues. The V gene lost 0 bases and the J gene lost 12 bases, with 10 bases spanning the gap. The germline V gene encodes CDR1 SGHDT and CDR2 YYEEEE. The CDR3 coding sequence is TGTGCCAGCAGCTTGGGCGGTAGGTCGTACTTC. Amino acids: CASSLGGRSYF.

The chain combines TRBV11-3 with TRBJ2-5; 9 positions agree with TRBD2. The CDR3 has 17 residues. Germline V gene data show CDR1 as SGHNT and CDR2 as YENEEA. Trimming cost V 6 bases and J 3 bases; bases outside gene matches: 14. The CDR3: CASSQDPGLAGEETQYF. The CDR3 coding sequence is TGTGCCAGCAGTCAAGATCCCGGATTAGCGGGAGAAGAGACCCAGTACTTC. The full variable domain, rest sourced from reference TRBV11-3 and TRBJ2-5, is EAGVVQSPRYKIIEKKQPVAFWCNPISGHNTLYWYLQNLGQGPELLIRYENEEAVDDSQLPKDRFSAERLKGVDSTLKIQPAELGDSAVYLCASSQDPGLAGEETQYFGPGTRLLVL.

Here the CDR3 reads CASSHRQLPHYGYTF. The DNA of the CDR3 is TGTGCCAGCAGCCATCGACAGCTTCCCCATTATGGCTACACCTTC. The chain recombines TRBV3-1 with TRBJ1-2, with a tentative D call TRBD1 (5 bases). CDR3 length equals 15 residues. Germline V gene data show CDR1 as LGHDT and CDR2 as YNNKEL (reference sequence). V gave up 3 bases and J gave up 5 bases, with 16 bases separating them.

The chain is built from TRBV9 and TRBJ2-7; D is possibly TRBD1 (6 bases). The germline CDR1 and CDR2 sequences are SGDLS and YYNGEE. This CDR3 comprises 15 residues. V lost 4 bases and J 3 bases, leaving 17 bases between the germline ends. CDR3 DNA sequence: TGTGCCAGCAGCACCCATGGGGGCGGGTTCTACGAGCAGTACTTC. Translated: CASSTHGGGFYEQYF. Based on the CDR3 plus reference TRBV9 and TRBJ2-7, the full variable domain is DSGVTQTPKHLITATGQRVTLRCSPRSGDLSVYWYQQSLDQGLQFLIQYYNGEERAKGNILERFSAQQFPDLHSELNLSSLELGDSALYFCASSTHGGGFYEQYFGPGTRLTVT.

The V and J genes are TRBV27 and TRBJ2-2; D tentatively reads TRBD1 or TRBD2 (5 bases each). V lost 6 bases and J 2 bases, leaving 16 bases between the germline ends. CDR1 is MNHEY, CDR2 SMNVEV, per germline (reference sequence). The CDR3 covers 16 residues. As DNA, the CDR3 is TGTGCCAGCAGACCGACCGGGACCTCCAACACCGGGGAGCTGTTTTTT. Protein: CASRPTGTSNTGELFF.

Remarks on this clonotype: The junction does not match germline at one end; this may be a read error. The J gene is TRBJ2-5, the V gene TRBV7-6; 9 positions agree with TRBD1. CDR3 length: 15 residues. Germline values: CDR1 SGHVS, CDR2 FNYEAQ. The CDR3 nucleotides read TGTGCTAGCAGCTCGGGACAGGGAACCCAAGAGACCCAGTACTTC. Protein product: CASSSGQGTQETQYF.

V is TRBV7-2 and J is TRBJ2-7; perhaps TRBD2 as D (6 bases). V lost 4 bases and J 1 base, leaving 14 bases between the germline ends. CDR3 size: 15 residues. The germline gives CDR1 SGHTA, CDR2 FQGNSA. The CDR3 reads CASSSGVLRSYEQYF. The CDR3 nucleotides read TGTGCCAGCAGCTCGGGGGTTCTACGTTCCTACGAGCAGTACTTC.